This T cell receptor (beta chain) was recovered during a study of T cells expressing NK-cell markers. Overall study: It was from sorted CD3+CD56+NKG2C+, CD3+CD56+NKG2C- and CD3+CD56-NKG2C+ T cells that TCR beta repertoires came. General study points: Expanded NKG2C+ T cell clones were not confirmed as HCMV-specific.

Reanalyzing the 5' RACE reads, TCRdb keeps one entry per CDR3 protein, without DNA. Listed are about 260,000 distinct CDR3 sequences; 3.5% to 5% falls within the top ten. In regard to this clonotype: Its antigen is undetermined.

Source material: blood T cells: a sorted CD56 or NKG2C T cell subset, CD4+ or CD8+ T cells, or bulk PBMC T cells (not recorded which). The clonotype originates from a woman between 18 and 75 years old in good health.

CDR3 loop: CASSPGTVDGYTF. The chain uses TRBV5-1 and TRBJ1-2; checking the TCRdb D call of TRBD1 is not possible without DNA. The CDR3 runs 13 residues. Germline V lookup: CDR1 SGHRS, CDR2 YFSETQ. The full variable domain, with the rest looked up from reference TRBV5-1 and TRBJ1-2, is KAGVTQTPRYLIKTRGQQVTLSCSPISGHRSVSWYQQTPGQGLQFLFEYFSETQRNKGNFPGRFSGRQFSNSRSEMNVSTLELGDSALYLCASSPGTVDGYTFGSGTRLTVV.